The 25 T cell receptor beta chains reported below all come from one sample, sequenced in a study of CD8 T cells in Susac syndrome. Reverse transcription used roughly 0.5 to 1 ug RNA and random hexamers. TCRdb re-called the immunoSEQ multiplex PCR reads with MiXCR, one entry per CDR3 protein. The sample holds 130,000 to 150,000 distinct CDR3 sequences, around 94% seen once. The sequenced sample consisted of CD8+ T cells from PBMCs. The receptors here all came from a human donor in good health.

This chain links TRBV9 with TRBJ1-5; D perhaps matches TRBD1 (5 bases). Per the germline V gene, CDR1 is SGDLS and CDR2 is YYNGEE. The length of the CDR3 is 16 residues. V lost 3 bases and J lost 0, with 13 bases in between. Here the CDR3 reads CASSEGTGDSNQPQHF. Written as DNA, the CDR3 is TGTGCCAGCAGCGAAGGGACGGGAGATAGCAATCAGCCCCAGCATTTT.

This chain joins TRBV6-2 or TRBV6-3 and TRBJ2-3; D unresolved. Germline lookup yields CDR1 MNHEY and CDR2 SVGEGT. The V and J ends lost 2 bases and 2 bases respectively, with 11 bases between them. This CDR3 is 15 amino acids long. This CDR3 reads CASSYGFRTTDTQYF. In nucleotides, the CDR3 is TGTGCCAGCAGTTACGGATTCCGAACCACAGATACGCAGTATTTT.

The V call is TRBV27, the J call TRBJ1-2, with D tentatively TRBD1 (5 bases). Per the germline V gene, CDR1 is MNHEY and CDR2 is SMNVEV (reference sequence). Deletions cut 4 bases from V and 7 bases from J, with 16 bases between. The CDR3 length is 14 residues. The CDR3 region is CASSYWGGSGGYTF. CDR3 nucleotide sequence: TGTGCCAGCAGTTACTGGGGGGGGTCGGGTGGCTACACCTTC.

The rearrangement links TRBV2 to TRBJ2-1; D is possibly TRBD1 (6 bases). This CDR3 spans 13 amino acids. V lost 5 bases to trimming and J lost 8 bases, with 13 bases between them. Germline CDR1 and CDR2: SNHLY and FYNNEI. The chain's CDR3 is CASSLGAGDEQFF. The CDR3 nucleotides are TGTGCCAGCAGTCTGGGGGCCGGGGATGAGCAGTTCTTC.

The chain has TRBV7-9 and TRBJ2-7, with 8 positions matching TRBD2. The CDR3 covers 15 residues. CDR1 SEHNR and CDR2 FQNEAQ come from the germline V gene (reference sequence). V gave up 1 base and J gave up 7 bases; unmatched junction bases: 9. The CDR3 sequence is CASSLVGTRSLEQYF. DNA of the CDR3: TGTGCCAGCAGCTTAGTTGGGACTAGGAGTCTAGAGCAGTACTTC.

The rearrangement uses TRBV27 and TRBJ1-1; 7 bases are shared with TRBD1. The V gene end was trimmed by 3 bases and the J gene end by 4 bases; junction bases not matched to a gene: 5. CDR3 size: 14 residues. CDR1 MNHEY and CDR2 SMNVEV come from the germline V gene (reference sequence). The CDR3 loop reads CASSFVTGTTEAFF. In DNA, the CDR3 is TGTGCCAGCAGTTTCGTGACAGGGACCACTGAAGCTTTCTTT.

V and J are TRBV2 and TRBJ2-3, with 11 bases aligning to TRBD1. The germline gives CDR1 SNHLY, CDR2 FYNNEI. This CDR3 comprises 15 residues. V gave up 6 bases and J gave up 3 bases; unmatched junction bases: 5. For the CDR3, the DNA is TGTGCCAGCAGGGACAGGGGGCGCCGGACAGATACGCAGTATTTT. Amino acids: CASRDRGRRTDTQYF.

The chain carries TRBV12-3 or TRBV12-4 and TRBJ2-3; TRBD2 aligns across 10 bases. V gave up 2 bases and J gave up 1 base; unmatched junction bases: 6. The CDR3 sequence is 17 residues long. CDR3 sequence reads: CASSLYPSGSRTDTQYF. The CDR3 nucleotides are TGTGCCAGCAGTTTATACCCTAGCGGGAGTCGCACAGATACGCAGTATTTT.

This chain uses TRBV11-3 with TRBJ2-1; possible D gene TRBD1, 5 bases. CDR3 length: 12 residues. Trimming shortened V by 3 bases and J by 8 bases, and 8 bases separated the two germline ends. The germline CDR1 and CDR2 sequences are SGHNT and YENEEA. The CDR3 sequence: CASSLLGHEQFF. The CDR3 region has the DNA TGTGCCAGCAGCTTGTTGGGGCATGAGCAGTTCTTC. Full variable domain (rest looked up from reference TRBV11-3 and TRBJ2-1): EAGVVQSPRYKIIEKKQPVAFWCNPISGHNTLYWYLQNLGQGPELLIRYENEEAVDDSQLPKDRFSAERLKGVDSTLKIQPAELGDSAVYLCASSLLGHEQFFGPGTRLTVL.

CDR3 sequence reads: CASSWTAESSYEQYF. The CDR3 DNA is TGCGCCAGCAGTTGGACGGCCGAAAGCTCCTACGAGCAGTACTTC. The chain recombines TRBV5-1 with TRBJ2-7; D call uncertain. V was trimmed by 5 bases and J by 0 bases, leaving 15 bases between them. The CDR3 is 15 amino acids. Germline V CDR1 and CDR2: SGHRS, YFSETQ. Combining the CDR3 with reference TRBV5-1 and TRBJ2-7 gives the whole variable domain KAGVTQTPRYLIKTRGQQVTLSCSPISGHRSVSWYQQTPGQGLQFLFEYFSETQRNKGNFPGRFSGRQFSNSRSEMNVSTLELGDSALYLCASSWTAESSYEQYFGPGTRLTVT.

The chain recombines TRBV19 with TRBJ2-7, with D unresolved. CDR3 size: 13 residues. Germline CDR1 reads LNHDA; CDR2 reads SQIVND (reference sequence). V shed 4 bases and J shed 3 bases, with 10 bases lying between them. DNA of the CDR3: TGTGCCAGTAGTACAGGACCAAGCTACGAGCAGTACTTC. Its translation is CASSTGPSYEQYF. Together with reference TRBV19 and TRBJ2-7, the CDR3 gives the full variable domain: DGGITQSPKYLFRKEGQNVTLSCEQNLNHDAMYWYRQDPGQGLRLIYYSQIVNDFQKGDIAEGYSVSREKKESFPLTVTSAQKNPTAFYLCASSTGPSYEQYFGPGTRLTVT.

The chain recombines TRBV20-1 with TRBJ2-5; no clear D gene. There are 14 residues in the CDR3. The germline gives CDR1 DFQATT, CDR2 SNEGSKA (reference sequence). Trimming cost V 2 bases and J 3 bases, with 13 bases left between them. The CDR3 bases are TGCAGTGCTAGACTCGGAAGACTTGAAGAGACCCAGTACTTC. Amino acid sequence: CSARLGRLEETQYF.

The chain joins TRBV27 to TRBJ2-5; weak D call: TRBD2 (5 bases). CDR1 is MNHEY and CDR2 is SMNVEV in the germline V gene (reference sequence). The CDR3 extends over 14 amino acids. V lost 6 bases to trimming and J lost 4 bases, with 15 bases between them. CDR3 in amino acids: CASSAALDPETQYF. The CDR3 region has the DNA TGTGCCAGCAGCGCCGCACTAGATCCAGAGACCCAGTACTTC.

The chain links TRBV28 to TRBJ2-3; TRBD1 is a possible D gene (5 bases). Between the trimmed V and J ends, which lost 5 bases and 4 bases, there was a span of 16 bases. CDR3 size: 15 residues. From germline, CDR1 is MDHEN and CDR2 SYDVKM. CDR3 sequence (DNA): TGTGCCAGCAGTCCCCAGGATGGGGCCCCAGATACGCAGTATTTT. Translated, it gives CASSPQDGAPDTQYF. The full variable domain, in which reference TRBV28 and TRBJ2-3 provide the parts outside the CDR3, is DVKVTQSSRYLVKRTGEKVFLECVQDMDHENMFWYRQDPGLGLRLIYFSYDVKMKEKGDIPEGYSVSREKKERFSLILESASTNQTSMYLCASSPQDGAPDTQYFGPGTRLTVL.

This sequence joins TRBV12-3 or TRBV12-4 and TRBJ2-5; no clear D gene. Between the trimmed V and J ends, which lost 3 bases and 9 bases, there was a span of 14 bases. The length of the CDR3 is 13 residues. Here the CDR3 DNA reads TGTGCCAGCAGTTTTCTGCAGGACGAGGCCCAGTACTTC. Translated, it gives CASSFLQDEAQYF.

The CDR3 loop is CASRLGMGNQPQHF. The CDR3 DNA is TGTGCCAGCAGGCTCGGTATGGGCAATCAGCCCCAGCATTTT. The rearrangement joins TRBV27 to TRBJ1-5, with D unresolved. Germline loops: CDR1 MNHEY, CDR2 SMNVEV (reference sequence). Trimming cost V 6 bases and J 2 bases, with 11 bases left between them. The CDR3 covers 14 residues.

This clonotype appeared a single time. The genes are TRBV12-3 or TRBV12-4 and TRBJ2-1; 8 bases fit TRBD2. With V trimmed by 1 base and J by 3 bases, 2 bases remained unmatched. The CDR3 has 15 amino acids. CDR3 loop: CASSLESGSYNEQFF. Written as DNA, the CDR3 is TGTGCCAGCAGTTTAGAGAGCGGGAGCTACAATGAGCAGTTCTTC.

V and J are TRBV15 and TRBJ2-1, with TRBD2 identical over 11 bases. The ends lost 3 bases at V and 2 bases at J; junction bases unmatched: 9. The CDR3 loop spans 18 amino acids. Germline V gene data show CDR1 as LNHNV and CDR2 as YYDKDF (reference sequence). The CDR3 here is CATSSGVLAGVPYNEQFF. CDR3 nucleotides: TGTGCCACCAGCAGTGGTGTACTAGCGGGAGTACCCTACAATGAGCAGTTCTTC.

The chain is built from TRBV4-1 and TRBJ2-1, with no clear D. CDR3 length: 12 residues. Germline V gene data show CDR1 as MGHRA and CDR2 as YSYEKL. Trimming shortened V by 0 bases and J by 12 bases, and 9 bases separated the two germline ends. CDR3 residues: CASSQDKERQFF. The DNA of the CDR3 is TGCGCCAGCAGCCAAGATAAGGAACGGCAGTTCTTC.

The chain recombines TRBV29-1 with TRBJ2-7, with D maybe TRBD1 (6 bases). Germline-derived CDR1 and CDR2 are SQVTM and ANQGSEA. This CDR3 contains 13 residues. Trimming cost V 8 bases and J 7 bases, with 21 bases left between them. The CDR3: CSISDTGLGEQYF. Written as DNA, the CDR3 is TGCAGCATTTCAGATACAGGGTTAGGGGAGCAGTACTTC.

The chain uses TRBV4-3 and TRBJ2-5; 7 nucleotides match TRBD1. With V trimmed by 4 bases and J by 5 bases, 10 bases remained unmatched. Germline CDR1 reads LGHNA; CDR2 reads YSLEER. The length of the CDR3 is 15 residues. The DNA of the CDR3 is TGCGCCAGCAGCCCTACTCGACAGGGCGGGGAGACCCAGTACTTC. Amino acids: CASSPTRQGGETQYF.

This chain connects TRBV27 to TRBJ1-2, with a possible D match to TRBD1 (5 bases). The CDR3 runs 15 residues. V dropped 2 bases and J dropped 1 base, with 11 bases sitting between them. From germline, CDR1 is MNHEY and CDR2 SMNVEV (reference sequence). CDR3 coding DNA: TGTGCCAGCAGTTTAGAGGGGCGAGTTAACTATGGCTACACCTTC. Translating gives CASSLEGRVNYGYTF.

In this sample, this clonotype turned up once. The rearrangement joins TRBV7-6 to TRBJ2-7; 10 nucleotides agree with TRBD2. Trimming cost V 4 bases and J 5 bases; bases outside gene matches: 8. Germline CDR1 reads SGHVS; CDR2 reads FNYEAQ. The CDR3 sequence is 15 residues long. CDR3 in DNA: TGTGCCAGCAGCTATGCTAGCGGGAGTGGGGACGAGCAGTACTTC. Amino acids: CASSYASGSGDEQYF.

The chain has TRBV27 and TRBJ2-5; D is perhaps TRBD1 (5 bases). Trimming cost V 3 bases and J 4 bases, with 9 bases left between them. The CDR3 is 13 residues long. The germline V gene has CDR1 MNHEY and CDR2 SMNVEV (reference sequence). CDR3: CASSFQGPETQYF. CDR3 nucleotide sequence: TGTGCCAGCAGTTTTCAGGGCCCAGAGACCCAGTACTTC.

The V and J genes are TRBV5-8 and TRBJ2-1, with D unresolved. The CDR3 has 13 residues. The V gene lost 4 bases and the J gene lost 6 bases, with 11 bases spanning the gap. Germline V gene lookup returns CDR1 SGHTS and CDR2 YDEGEE. The CDR3 here is CASSAGSANEQFF. Written as DNA, the CDR3 is TGTGCCAGCAGCGCAGGTTCGGCCAATGAGCAGTTCTTC. The full variable domain, with the rest looked up from reference TRBV5-8 and TRBJ2-1, is EAGVTQSPTHLIKTRGQQATLRCSPISGHTSVYWYQQALGLGLQFLLWYDEGEERNRGNFPPRFSGRQFPNYSSELNVNALELEDSALYLCASSAGSANEQFFGPGTRLTVL.